Presented here are 15 T cell receptor beta chains from one specimen sequenced in a study of shared clonotypes between healthy human individuals. Here immunoSEQ multiplex PCR was the method, and the copy in TCRdb shows in-frame clones only, minus some. This table has roughly 480,000 clones, roughly 85% appearing once. Sequenced material: PBMCs. The receptors shown here come from a middle-aged woman in good health. Some clones in this sample may be carry-over from other donors' samples.

V usage is TRBV18 and J usage is TRBJ2-1, with TRBD2 identical over 7 bases. CDR3 length: 14 amino acids. Germline V gene data show CDR1 as KGHSH and CDR2 as LQKENI. V gave up 5 bases and J gave up 9 bases; unmatched junction bases: 10. CDR3 DNA sequence: TGTGCCAGCTCATCGTCTGGACTAGAGAGTGAGCAGTTCTTC. Translating it yields CASSSSGLESEQFF.

The chain couples TRBV30 to TRBJ2-7; TRBD1 matches at 8 bases. The CDR3 totals 15 residues. V gave up 8 bases and J gave up 0 bases; unmatched junction bases: 12. Germline-derived CDR1 and CDR2 are GTSNPN and SVGIG (reference sequence). In DNA, the CDR3 is TGTGCCCGCCGGACGGGGACAGGCCTCTCCTACGAGCAGTACTTC. Protein product: CARRTGTGLSYEQYF. The whole variable domain, filled in from reference TRBV30 and TRBJ2-7, reads SQTIHQWPATLVQPVGSPLSLECTVEGTSNPNLYWYRQAAGRGLQLLFYSVGIGQISSEVPQNLSASRPQDRQFILSSKKLLLSDSGFYLCARRTGTGLSYEQYFGPGTRLTVT.

The J gene is TRBJ1-1, the V gene TRBV6-5; D unclear. Germline V gene data show CDR1 as MNHEY and CDR2 as SVGAGI. The V and J ends lost 8 bases and 7 bases respectively, with 20 bases between them. This CDR3 is 14 amino acids long. CDR3 coding DNA: TGTGCCAGCTGTGAGATGGGGTCTCCTGGTGAAGCTTTCTTT. Encoded protein: CASCEMGSPGEAFF.

The chain links TRBV2 to TRBJ2-2; D is perhaps TRBD2 (6 bases). CDR1 and CDR2 from the germline V gene are SNHLY and FYNNEI. The germline V and J ends were trimmed by 7 bases and 1 base, with 16 bases remaining between them. This CDR3 has 16 amino acids. Here the CDR3 DNA reads TGTGCCAGCAAGCGGGTTTTTGGGAGGAACACCGGGGAGCTGTTTTTT. Amino acids: CASKRVFGRNTGELFF.

This clone was seen a few times. This rearrangement joins TRBV5-6 to TRBJ2-1; D remains ambiguous. Germline V gives CDR1 SGHDT, CDR2 YYEEEE. CDR3 length equals 12 residues. V lost 2 bases and J 13 bases, leaving 13 bases between the germline ends. The CDR3 sequence: CASSLFSDSQFF. DNA for the CDR3: TGTGCCAGCAGCTTATTCTCCGATAGCCAGTTCTTC. Drawing the rest from reference TRBV5-6 and TRBJ2-1, the complete variable domain is DAGVTQSPTHLIKTRGQQVTLRCSPKSGHDTVSWYQQALGQGPQFIFQYYEEEERQRGNFPDRFSGHQFPNYSSELNVNALLLGDSALYLCASSLFSDSQFFGPGTRLTVL.

CDR3 residues: CASSFSGDDTQYF. CDR3 DNA: TGTGCCAGCAGCTTCTCAGGGGATGATACGCAGTATTTT. The chain combines TRBV5-4 with TRBJ2-3, with a tentative D call TRBD1 (6 bases). Per the germline V gene, CDR1 is SGHNT and CDR2 is YYREEE (reference sequence). Between the trimmed V and J ends, which lost 2 bases and 6 bases, there was a span of 10 bases. There are 13 residues in the CDR3.

The table lists this clone with a count of one. An end of the junction does not agree with germline; a read error may underlie this. The CDR3 spells CAWSVLRTGVIHF. In nucleotides, the CDR3 is TGTGCCTGGAGTGTTCTTCGGACAGGGGTAATTCACTTC. The chain couples TRBV30 to TRBJ2-7; 9 bases match TRBD1. The CDR3 consists of 13 residues. Per the germline V gene, CDR1 is GTSNPN and CDR2 is SVGIG (reference sequence).

The V and J genes are TRBV5-1 and TRBJ2-5; weak D call: TRBD1 (5 bases). Near its end, the DNA agrees better with TRBJ2-7, so the J call may be wrong. Germline lookup yields CDR1 SGHRS and CDR2 YFSETQ. The CDR3 runs to 15 residues. The CDR3 sequence is CASSLGGRVGYEQYF. The CDR3 DNA reads as TGCGCCAGCAGCTTGGGTGGCAGGGTCGGCTACGAGCAGTACTTC.

The rearrangement uses TRBV6-5 and TRBJ1-1; the match to TRBD1 covers 11 bases. The trim removed 0 bases at V and 7 bases at J, leaving 4 bases unmatched. From germline, CDR1 is MNHEY and CDR2 SVGAGI. The CDR3 has 15 residues. The CDR3 region has the DNA TGTGCCAGCAGTTACTCCGGACAGGGGGCAGGTGAAGCTTTCTTT. This codes for CASSYSGQGAGEAFF.

The V gene is TRBV30, the J gene TRBJ2-7, with 7 bases matching TRBD1. The V segment lost 3 bases and the J segment 9 bases; nucleotides outside the gene matches: 11. The CDR3 runs to 13 residues. CDR1 is GTSNPN and CDR2 is SVGIG in the germline V gene (reference sequence). The CDR3 DNA reads as TGTGCCTGGAGGTCACAGGGGTCATCCGTGCAGTACTTC. Its protein is CAWRSQGSSVQYF.

The chain carries TRBV29-1 and TRBJ2-1, with a tentative D call TRBD2 (6 bases). Trimming left V 7 bases short and J 6 bases short, with 16 bases between. The germline CDR1 and CDR2 sequences are SQVTM and ANQGSEA. The CDR3 runs to 13 residues. The CDR3 DNA sequence: TGCAGCGAGTCCCGGGGGTCAGCCAATGAGCAGTTCTTC. Translated: CSESRGSANEQFF.

This clone showed up just once. V is TRBV9 and J is TRBJ2-1, with 9 bases identical to TRBD2. Germline lookup yields CDR1 SGDLS and CDR2 YYNGEE. Unmatched junction bases numbered 8, after V lost 2 bases and J lost 8 bases. The CDR3 totals 15 residues. As DNA, the CDR3 is TGTGCCAGCAGCGTTAATAGCGGGAGTAGCTATGAGCAGTTCTTC. This codes for CASSVNSGSSYEQFF.

CDR3 sequence (DNA): TGTGCCAGCAGCTTAGCTGGCAGGGAGGGGTCTGAAGCTTTCTTT. Translation: CASSLAGREGSEAFF. The chain couples TRBV7-2 to TRBJ1-1; D is perhaps TRBD1 (5 bases). Trimming removed 0 bases from V and 6 bases from J, with 14 bases in between. Germline V gene sequence: CDR1 SGHTA, CDR2 FQGNSA. The CDR3 loop spans 15 amino acids.

V gene TRBV4-3 combines with J gene TRBJ2-1, with D perhaps TRBD1 (5 bases). Germline values: CDR1 LGHNA, CDR2 YSLEER. V gave up 2 bases and J gave up 9 bases, with 11 bases separating them. This CDR3 comprises 13 residues. CDR3 region: CASSQSFQGEQFF. The CDR3 DNA follows: TGCGCCAGCAGCCAATCCTTCCAGGGTGAGCAGTTCTTC.

CDR3 sequence reads: CATSRDQGTVRSYEQYF. The CDR3 coding sequence is TGTGCCACCAGCAGAGATCAAGGGACCGTGCGCTCCTACGAGCAGTACTTC. The J gene is TRBJ2-5, the V gene TRBV15; the D call may be TRBD1 or TRBD2 (5 bases each). The better agreement between TRBJ2-7 and the DNA end casts doubt on the J call. The CDR3 contains 17 residues. From germline, CDR1 is LNHNV and CDR2 YYDKDF (reference sequence).